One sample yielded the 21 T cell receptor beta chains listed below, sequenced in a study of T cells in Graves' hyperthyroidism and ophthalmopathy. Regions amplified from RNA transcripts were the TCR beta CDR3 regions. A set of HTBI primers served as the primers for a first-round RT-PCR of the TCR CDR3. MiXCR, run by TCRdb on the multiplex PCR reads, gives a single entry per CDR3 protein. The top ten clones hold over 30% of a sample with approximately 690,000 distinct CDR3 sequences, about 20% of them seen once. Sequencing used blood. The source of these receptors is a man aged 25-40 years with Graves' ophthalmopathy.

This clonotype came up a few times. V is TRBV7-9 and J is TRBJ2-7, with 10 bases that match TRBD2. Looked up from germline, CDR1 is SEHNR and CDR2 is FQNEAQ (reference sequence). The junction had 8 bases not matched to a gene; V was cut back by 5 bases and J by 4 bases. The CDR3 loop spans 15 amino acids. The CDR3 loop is CASSAGLAEVYEQYF. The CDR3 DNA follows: TGTGCCAGCAGCGCTGGACTAGCGGAAGTGTACGAGCAGTACTTC.

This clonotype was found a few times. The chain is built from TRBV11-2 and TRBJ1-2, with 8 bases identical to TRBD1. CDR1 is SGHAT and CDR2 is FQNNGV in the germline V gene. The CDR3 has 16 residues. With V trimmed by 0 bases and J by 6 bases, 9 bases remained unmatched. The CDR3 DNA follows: TGTGCCAGCAGCTTAGAACTCGGCCAGGGGGCGAATGGCTACACCTTC. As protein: CASSLELGQGANGYTF.

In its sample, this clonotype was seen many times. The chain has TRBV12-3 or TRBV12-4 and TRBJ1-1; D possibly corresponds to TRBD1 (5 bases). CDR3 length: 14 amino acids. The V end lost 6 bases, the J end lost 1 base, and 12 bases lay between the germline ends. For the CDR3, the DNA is TGTGCCAGCAGCCCGGGACTCCGGAACACTGAAGCTTTCTTT. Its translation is CASSPGLRNTEAFF.

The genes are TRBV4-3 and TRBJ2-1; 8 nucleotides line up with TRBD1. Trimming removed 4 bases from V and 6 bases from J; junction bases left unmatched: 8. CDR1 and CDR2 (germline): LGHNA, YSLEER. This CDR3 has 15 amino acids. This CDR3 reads CASSPWAGGSNEQFF. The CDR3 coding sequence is TGCGCCAGCAGCCCGTGGGCAGGGGGCTCCAATGAGCAGTTCTTC.

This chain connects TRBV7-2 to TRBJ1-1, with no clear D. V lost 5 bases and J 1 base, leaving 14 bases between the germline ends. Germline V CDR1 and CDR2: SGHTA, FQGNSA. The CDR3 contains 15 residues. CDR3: CASSPAQKSNTEAFF. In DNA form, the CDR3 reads TGTGCCAGCAGCCCCGCCCAGAAATCGAACACTGAAGCTTTCTTT.

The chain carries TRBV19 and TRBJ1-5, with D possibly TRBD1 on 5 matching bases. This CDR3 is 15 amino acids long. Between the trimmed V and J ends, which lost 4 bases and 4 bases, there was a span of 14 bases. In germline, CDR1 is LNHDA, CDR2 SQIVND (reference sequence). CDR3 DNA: TGTGCCAGTAGTAGCCGGGACCGACAGAATCAGCCCCAGCATTTT. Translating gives CASSSRDRQNQPQHF.

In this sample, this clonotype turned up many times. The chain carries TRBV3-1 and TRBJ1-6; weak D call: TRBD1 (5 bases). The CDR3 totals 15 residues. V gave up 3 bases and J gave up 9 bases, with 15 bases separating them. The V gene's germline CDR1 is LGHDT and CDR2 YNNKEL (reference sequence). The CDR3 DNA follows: TGTGCCAGCAGCCAGCAGGGACGCGGAGCTTCACCCCTCCACTTT. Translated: CASSQQGRGASPLHF.

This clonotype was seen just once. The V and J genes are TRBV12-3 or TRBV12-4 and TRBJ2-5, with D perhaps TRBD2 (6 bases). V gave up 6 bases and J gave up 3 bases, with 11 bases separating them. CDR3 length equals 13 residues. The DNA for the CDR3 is TGTGCCAGCAGGCATTTAGCGGAAGAGACCCAGTACTTC. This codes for CASRHLAEETQYF.

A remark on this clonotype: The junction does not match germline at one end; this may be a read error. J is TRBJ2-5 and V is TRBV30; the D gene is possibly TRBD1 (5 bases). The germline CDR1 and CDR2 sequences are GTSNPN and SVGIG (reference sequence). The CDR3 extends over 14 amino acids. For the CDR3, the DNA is TGTGCCTGGAGTGTAGACAGCCTACAAGAGACCCAGCACTTC. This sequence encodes CAWSVDSLQETQHF.

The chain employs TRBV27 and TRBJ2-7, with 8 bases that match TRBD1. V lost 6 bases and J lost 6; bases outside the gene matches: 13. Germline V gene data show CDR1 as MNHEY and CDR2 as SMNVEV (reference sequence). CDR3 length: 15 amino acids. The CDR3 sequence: CASRTGGQVGIEQYF. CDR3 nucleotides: TGTGCCAGCAGAACTGGGGGACAGGTGGGAATCGAGCAGTACTTC.

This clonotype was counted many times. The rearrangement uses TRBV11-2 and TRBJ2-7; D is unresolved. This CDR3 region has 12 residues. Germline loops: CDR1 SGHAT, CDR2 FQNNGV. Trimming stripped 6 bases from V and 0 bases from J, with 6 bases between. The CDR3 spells CASRGSSYEQYF. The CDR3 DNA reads TGTGCCAGCAGAGGCTCCTCCTACGAGCAGTACTTC.

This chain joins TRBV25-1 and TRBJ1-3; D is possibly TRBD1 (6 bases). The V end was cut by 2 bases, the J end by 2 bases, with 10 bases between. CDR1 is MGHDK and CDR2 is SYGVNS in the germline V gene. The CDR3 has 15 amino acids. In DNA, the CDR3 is TGTGCCAGCAGTGAAGTGCGGGACACTGGAAACACCATATATTTT. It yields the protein CASSEVRDTGNTIYF.

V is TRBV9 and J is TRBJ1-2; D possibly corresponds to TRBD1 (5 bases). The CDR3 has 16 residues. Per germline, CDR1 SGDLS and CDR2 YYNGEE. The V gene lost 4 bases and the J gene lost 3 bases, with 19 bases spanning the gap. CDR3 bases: TGTGCCAGCAGCCCCGGACGTAGAGGGGATCACTATGGCTACACCTTC. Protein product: CASSPGRRGDHYGYTF.

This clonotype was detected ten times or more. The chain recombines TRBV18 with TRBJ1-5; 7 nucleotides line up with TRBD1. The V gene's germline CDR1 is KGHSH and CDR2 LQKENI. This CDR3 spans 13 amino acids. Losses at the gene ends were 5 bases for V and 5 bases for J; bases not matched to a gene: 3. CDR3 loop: CASSSQGYQPQHF. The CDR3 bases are TGTGCCAGCTCATCACAGGGGTATCAGCCCCAGCATTTT. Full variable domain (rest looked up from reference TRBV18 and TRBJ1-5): NAGVMQNPRHLVRRRGQEARLRCSPMKGHSHVYWYRQLPEEGLKFMVYLQKENIIDESGMPKERFSAEFPKEGPSILRIQQVVRGDSAAYFCASSSQGYQPQHFGDGTRLSIL.

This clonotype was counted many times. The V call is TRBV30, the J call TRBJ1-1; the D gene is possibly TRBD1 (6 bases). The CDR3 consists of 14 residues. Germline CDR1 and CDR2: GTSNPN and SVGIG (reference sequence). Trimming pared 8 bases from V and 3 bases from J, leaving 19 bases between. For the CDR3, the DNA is TGTGCCGGAAACAGGGAGAATCGTTACACTGAAGCTTTCTTT. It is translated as CAGNRENRYTEAFF.

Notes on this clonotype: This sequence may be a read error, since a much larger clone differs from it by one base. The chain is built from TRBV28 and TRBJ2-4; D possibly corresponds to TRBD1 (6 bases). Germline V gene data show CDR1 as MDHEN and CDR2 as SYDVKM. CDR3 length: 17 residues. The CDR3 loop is CACSPRGRGLAKNIQYF. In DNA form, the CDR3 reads TGTGCCTGCAGCCCTAGGGGCAGGGGCTTAGCCAAAAACATTCAGTACTTC. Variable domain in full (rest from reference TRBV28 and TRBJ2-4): DVKVTQSSRYLVKRTGEKVFLECVQDMDHENMFWYRQDPGLGLRLIYFSYDVKMKEKGDIPEGYSVSREKKERFSLILESASTNQTSMYLCACSPRGRGLAKNIQYFGAGTRLSVL.

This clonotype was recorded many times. For the CDR3, the DNA is TGTGCCAGCAGCTTAAGATGGGGAGCGGGCACCGGGGAGCTGTTTTTT. Translation: CASSLRWGAGTGELFF. This chain joins TRBV11-1 and TRBJ2-2, with D possibly TRBD2 on 6 matching bases. The V end was cut by 2 bases, the J end by 4 bases, with 14 bases between. The CDR3 sequence is 16 residues long. Germline CDR1 and CDR2: SGHAT and FQDESV (reference sequence).

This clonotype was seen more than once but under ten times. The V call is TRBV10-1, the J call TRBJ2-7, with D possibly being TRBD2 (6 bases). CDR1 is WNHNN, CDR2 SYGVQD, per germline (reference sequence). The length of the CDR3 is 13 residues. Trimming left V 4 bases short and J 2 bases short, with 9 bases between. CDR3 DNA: TGCGCCAGCAGTGGTAGCGGTGCCTACGAGCAGTACTTC. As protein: CASSGSGAYEQYF.

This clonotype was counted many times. In nucleotides, the CDR3 is TGCGCCAGCAGCTTGTCACTAGCGGGAGTAGGTACAATCAATGAGCAGTTCTTC. It codes for CASSLSLAGVGTINEQFF. This chain joins TRBV5-1 and TRBJ2-1; TRBD2 matches 11 bases. CDR1 is SGHRS, CDR2 YFSETQ, per germline. This CDR3 comprises 18 residues. The J segment lost 6 bases and the V segment lost 1 base, leaving 12 bases of the junction unmatched.

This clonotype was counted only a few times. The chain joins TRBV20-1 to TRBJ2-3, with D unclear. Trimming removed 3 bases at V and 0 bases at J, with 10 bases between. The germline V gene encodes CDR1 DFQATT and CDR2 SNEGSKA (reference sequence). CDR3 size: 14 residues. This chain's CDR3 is CSASKPASTDTQYF. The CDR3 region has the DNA TGCAGTGCTAGTAAGCCAGCTAGCACAGATACGCAGTATTTT.

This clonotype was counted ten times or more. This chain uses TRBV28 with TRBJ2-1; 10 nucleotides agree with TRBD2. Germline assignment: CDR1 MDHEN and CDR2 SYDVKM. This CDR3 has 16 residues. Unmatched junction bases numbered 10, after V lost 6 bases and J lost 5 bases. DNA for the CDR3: TGTGCCAGCAGCCATAGCGGGAGGATGGGGAACAATGAGCAGTTCTTC. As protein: CASSHSGRMGNNEQFF.